This is a list of T cell receptor beta chains from one sample in a study of control samples from healthy donors and cancer patients. Clones were read by immunoSEQ multiplex PCR, and TCRdb kept only the in-frame ones, dropping some. The data show 150,000 or so clones, more than 85% seen once. The material sequenced was blood. The receptor set was obtained from a man aged 18 to 35 in good health. Each CDR3 is given with its conserved first and last residue. D genes are given only for firm matches. Size tells how often a clone was seen (once, few, many) or the class of an expanded clone, and some rows leave it out.

>TRBV7-8|NA|NA|TRBJ2-3
TGTGCCAGCAGCCATGACATCCGCACAGATACGCAGTATTTT
CASSHDIRTDTQYF
>TRBV27|NA|NA|TRBJ1-2
TGTGCCAGCAGAAGCGGGCAGGGAAACTATGGCTACACCTTC
CASRSGQGNYGYTF
>TRBV6-2/TRBV6-3|NA|NA|TRBJ2-7
TGTGCCAGCAGATACCCGGGGCCCGGGCAGTACTTC
CASRYPGPGQYF
>TRBV28|once|NA|TRBJ2-6
TGTGCCAGCAGTTTATCGGGCAGGTTGTGGTACGGGGCCAACGTCCTGACTTTC
CASSLSGRLWYGANVLTF
>TRBV30|NA|NA|TRBJ2-7
TGTGCCTGGAACAGGGCCTACGAGCAGTACTTC
CAWNRAYEQYF
>TRBV7-9|NA|TRBD1|TRBJ1-1
TGTGCCAGCAGCGGAAACAGGGGAGGGGAAGCTTTCTTT
CASSGNRGGEAFF
>TRBV5-8|NA|NA|TRBJ1-1
TGTGCCAGCCTAAAGGAAAACACTGAAGCTTTCTTT
CASLKENTEAFF
>TRBV7-2|few|NA|TRBJ1-2
TGTGCCAGCAGCTCCGAGGCGGGGGCGAACTATGGCTACACCTTC
CASSSEAGANYGYTF
>TRBV28|NA|NA|TRBJ1-3
TGTGCCAGCAGTTTAGCAGGGATCTCTGGAAACACCATATATTTT
CASSLAGISGNTIYF
>TRBV19|NA|TRBD1|TRBJ1-5
TGTGCCAGTAGAAACAGGGGGAGCAATCAGCCCCAGCATTTT
CASRNRGSNQPQHF
>TRBV15|NA|TRBD2|TRBJ2-1
TGTGCCACCAGCACTTCAGCGGGAGTACGTGAGCAGTTCTTC
CATSTSAGVREQFF
>TRBV2|NA|TRBD2|TRBJ2-3
TGTGCCAGCAGTCATACTAATTTGACTAGCGGGAGGTATTACACAGATACGCAGTATTTT
CASSHTNLTSGRYYTDTQYF
>TRBV21-1|NA|NA|TRBJ2-7
TGTGCCAGCAGCAAGGACCCGGGACAGGGGAGGTACGAGCAGTACTTC
CASSKDPGQGRYEQYF
>TRBV7-2|once|TRBD1|TRBJ1-5
TGTGCCAGCAGCTCCCAGGGGGGCGCAGGGCAGCCCCAGCATTTT
CASSSQGGAGQPQHF
>TRBV3-1/TRBV3-2|NA|TRBD2|TRBJ2-1
TGTGCCAGCAGCCCCGGGACTAGGGGGTTCAATGAGCAGTTCTTC
CASSPGTRGFNEQFF
>TRBV11-2|NA|TRBD1|TRBJ2-4
TGTGCCAGCAACGAACAGGGGCTAGCCAAAAACATTCAGTACTTC
CASNEQGLAKNIQYF
>TRBV13|NA|NA|TRBJ2-1
TGTGCCAGCAGCGCTGGGGTACGATTCGTCAATGAGCAGTTCTTC
CASSAGVRFVNEQFF
>TRBV6-2/TRBV6-3|few|TRBD1|TRBJ1-2
TGTGCCAGCAGTTACTCGATATGGGACAGGGAAAAGAGTCGGCATGGCTACACCTTC
CASSYSIWDREKSRHGYTF
>TRBV4-1|NA|NA|TRBJ2-1
TGCGCCAGCAGCCAAGATCCGGGCTACTACAATGAGCAGTTCTTC
CASSQDPGYYNEQFF
>TRBV19|NA|NA|TRBJ1-6
TGTGCCAGTAGTATAGTGACAGCTAATTCACCCCTCCACTTT
CASSIVTANSPLHF
>TRBV7-3|NA|NA|TRBJ2-1
TGTGCCAGCAGCTTAACGAGGCGCGGGCGCCACAATGAGCAGTTCTTC
CASSLTRRGRHNEQFF
>TRBV28|NA|NA|TRBJ1-6
TGTGCCAGCTCCCCGGAGAGCTCCTATAATTCACCCCTCCACTTT
CASSPESSYNSPLHF
>TRBV24-1|NA|NA|TRBJ1-4
TGTGCCACCTTCCTCCAGGTAAGATACGAAAAACTGTTTTTT
CATFLQVRYEKLFF
>TRBV11-2|NA|NA|TRBJ1-5
TGTGCCAGCAGCGCGGGTCGGGGCAATCAGCCCCAGCATTTT
CASSAGRGNQPQHF
>TRBV19|NA|TRBD1|TRBJ2-7
TGTGCCAGTAGTCCCGGACAGGGCTCCGAGCAGTACTTC
CASSPGQGSEQYF
>TRBV7-9|once|NA|TRBJ2-7
TGTGCCAGCAGCTTAGTGTCGGGTTACTCCTACGAGCAGTACTTC
CASSLVSGYSYEQYF
>TRBV29-1|few|TRBD1|TRBJ1-1
TGCAGCGGGACACAGGGGCACGGAGGGACTGAAGCTTTCTTT
CSGTQGHGGTEAFF
>TRBV7-9|NA|NA|TRBJ1-5
TGTGCCAGCAGCGCACGTTATAGCAATCAGCCCCAGCATTTT
CASSARYSNQPQHF
>TRBV19|NA|TRBD1|TRBJ2-3
TGTGCCAGTAGCCCGAGGACAGGGACAGATACGCAGTATTTT
CASSPRTGTDTQYF
>TRBV21-1|NA|NA|TRBJ2-1
TGTGCAGGACACCAGGGGGTGGGTGACAATGAGCAGTTCTTC
CAGHQGVGDNEQFF
>TRBV7-9|NA|TRBD1|TRBJ1-6
TGTGCCAGCAGCCCACAAGGGACAGCATTATCTTCACCCCTCCACTTT
CASSPQGTALSSPLHF
>TRBV27|NA|TRBD2|TRBJ2-3
TGTGCCAGCAGTTTTGGCGGGGGAAATGGCGATACGCAGTATTTT
CASSFGGGNGDTQYF
>TRBV5-1|NA|NA|TRBJ2-5
TGCGCCAGCAGCTTGAGGCGTGGGCTTGGACGGTACCAAGAGACCCAGTACTTC
CASSLRRGLGRYQETQYF
>TRBV5-1|NA|TRBD1|TRBJ1-2
TGCGCCAGCAGCTTGGGACAGGGGGACTATGGCTACACCTTC
CASSLGQGDYGYTF
>TRBV6-4|NA|NA|TRBJ2-1
TGTGCCAGCAGTGACTCGATACCCAACAATGAGCAGTTCTTC
CASSDSIPNNEQFF
>TRBV4-2|NA|NA|TRBJ1-5
TGTGCCAGCAGCCTCGCAGGGGATCAGCCCCAGCATTTT
CASSLAGDQPQHF
>TRBV30|NA|TRBD1|TRBJ2-2
TGTGCTTCCGACACAGGGGCTATCACCGGGGAGCTGTTTTTT
CASDTGAITGELFF
>TRBV19|NA|NA|TRBJ1-5
TGTGCCAGTACCCACCAGGGTAGTCAGCCCCAGCATTTT
CASTHQGSQPQHF
>TRBV2|NA|NA|TRBJ2-7
TGTGCCAGCAGTGAGGCGGTGGGAAGCTACGAGCAGTACTTC
CASSEAVGSYEQYF
>TRBV6-2/TRBV6-3|NA|NA|TRBJ2-1
TGTGCCAGCAGTTACTCTAGGACTTCTAGAATCAATGAGCAGTTCTTC
CASSYSRTSRINEQFF
>TRBV6-5|NA|NA|TRBJ2-5
TGTGCCAGCAGTTACTCTTGGCAGGGAGTAGGGACCCAGTACTTC
CASSYSWQGVGTQYF